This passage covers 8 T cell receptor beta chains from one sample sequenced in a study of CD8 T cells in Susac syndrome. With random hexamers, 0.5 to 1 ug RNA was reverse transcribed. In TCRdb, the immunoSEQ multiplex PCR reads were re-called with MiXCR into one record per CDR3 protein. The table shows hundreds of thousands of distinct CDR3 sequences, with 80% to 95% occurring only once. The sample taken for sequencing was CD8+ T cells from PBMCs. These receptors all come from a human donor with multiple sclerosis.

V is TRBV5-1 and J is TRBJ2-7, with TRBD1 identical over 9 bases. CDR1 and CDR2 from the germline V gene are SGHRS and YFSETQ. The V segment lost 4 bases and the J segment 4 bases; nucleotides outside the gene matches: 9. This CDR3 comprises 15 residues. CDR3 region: CASSPKGQGLYEQYF. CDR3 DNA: TGCGCCAGCAGCCCGAAGGGACAGGGATTATACGAGCAGTACTTC. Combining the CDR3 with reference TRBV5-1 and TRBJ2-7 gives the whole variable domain KAGVTQTPRYLIKTRGQQVTLSCSPISGHRSVSWYQQTPGQGLQFLFEYFSETQRNKGNFPGRFSGRQFSNSRSEMNVSTLELGDSALYLCASSPKGQGLYEQYFGPGTRLTVT.

In DNA, the CDR3 is TGTGCCAGTAGTTTCCGGCTAGCCTCCTACAATGAGCAGTTCTTC. The encoded protein is CASSFRLASYNEQFF. V gene TRBV19 combines with J gene TRBJ2-1; D may be TRBD2 (5 bases). This CDR3 contains 15 residues. Germline V gene lookup returns CDR1 LNHDA and CDR2 SQIVND (reference sequence). The V end lost 5 bases, the J end lost 0 bases, and 11 bases lay between the germline ends.

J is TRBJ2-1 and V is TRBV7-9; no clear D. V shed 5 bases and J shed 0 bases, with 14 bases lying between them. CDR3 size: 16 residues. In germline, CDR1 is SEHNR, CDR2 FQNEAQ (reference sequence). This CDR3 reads CASSPDSPSSYNEQFF. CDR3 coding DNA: TGTGCCAGCAGCCCCGATTCTCCCAGCTCCTACAATGAGCAGTTCTTC.

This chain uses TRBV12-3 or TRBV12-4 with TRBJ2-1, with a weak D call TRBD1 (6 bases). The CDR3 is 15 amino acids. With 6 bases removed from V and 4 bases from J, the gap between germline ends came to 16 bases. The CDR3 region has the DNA TGTGCCAGCAGAGCCTATGGGGGCCGATACAATGAGCAGTTCTTC. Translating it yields CASRAYGGRYNEQFF.

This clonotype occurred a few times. The CDR3 sequence is CASSYLAWGADGYTF. The CDR3 coding sequence is TGTGCCAGCAGTTACCTGGCATGGGGGGCGGATGGCTACACCTTC. This chain uses TRBV6-6 with TRBJ1-2; tentative D call: TRBD1 (6 bases). V was pared by 2 bases and J by 6 bases, with 16 bases between. Germline CDR1 is MNHNY and CDR2 is SVGAGI (reference sequence). This CDR3 is built from 15 residues.

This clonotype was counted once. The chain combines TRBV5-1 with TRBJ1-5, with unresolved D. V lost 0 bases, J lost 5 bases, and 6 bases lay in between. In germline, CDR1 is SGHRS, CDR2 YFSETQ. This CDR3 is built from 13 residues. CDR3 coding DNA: TGCGCCAGCAGCTTGGGGGAGCATCAGCCCCAGCATTTT. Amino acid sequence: CASSLGEHQPQHF. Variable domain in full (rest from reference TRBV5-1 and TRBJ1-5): KAGVTQTPRYLIKTRGQQVTLSCSPISGHRSVSWYQQTPGQGLQFLFEYFSETQRNKGNFPGRFSGRQFSNSRSEMNVSTLELGDSALYLCASSLGEHQPQHFGDGTRLSIL.

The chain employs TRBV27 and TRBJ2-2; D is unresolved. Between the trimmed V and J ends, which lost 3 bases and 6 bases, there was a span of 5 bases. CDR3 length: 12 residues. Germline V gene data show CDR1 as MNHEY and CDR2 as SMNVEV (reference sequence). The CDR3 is CASSFYAGELFF. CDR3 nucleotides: TGTGCCAGCAGTTTCTACGCCGGGGAGCTGTTTTTT.

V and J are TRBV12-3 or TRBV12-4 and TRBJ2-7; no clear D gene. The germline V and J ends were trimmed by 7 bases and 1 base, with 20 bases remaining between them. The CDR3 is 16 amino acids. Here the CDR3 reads CASTMSSLYSSYEQYF. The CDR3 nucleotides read TGTGCCAGCACCATGTCCTCTCTCTATAGTTCCTACGAGCAGTACTTC.